This T cell receptor (beta chain) was identified in a study of blood T cell repertoires in COVID-19. Methods used by the authors: Amplification of reference gene primers was used by the study to estimate nucleated cell counts. Assay used: immunoSEQ multiplex PCR; TCRdb lists only in-frame clones, some missing. D and trimming come from the DNA, and the V and J calls and clone size come from that table. Among some 68,000 clones listed, about 90% were seen once. The CDR3 runs to 13 residues. CDR1 and CDR2 (germline): LNHDA, SQIVND (reference sequence). V lost 2 bases to trimming and J lost 8 bases, with 12 bases between them. The sample holds a few counts of this clone.

The sequencing input was peripheral blood. The TCR sequence derives from a man aged 50 to 59 with COVID-19, enrolled during active disease. The V call is TRBV19, the J call TRBJ1-1; no reliable D call. CDR3 sequence: CASSITETQEAFF. The DNA for the CDR3 is TGTGCCAGTAGTATAACAGAAACGCAAGAAGCTTTCTTT.